Presented here are 25 T cell receptor beta chains from one specimen sequenced in a study of blood T cell repertoires in COVID-19. Profiling relied on immunoSEQ multiplex PCR, and the TCRdb table lists in-frame clones only, not all of them. The top ten clones hold roughly 5% of a sample with a few hundred thousand clones, 75% to 90% of them seen once. The specimen was peripheral blood. The receptor source for this set is a human donor in a cohort sampled during active COVID-19.

This clone was counted between two and nine times. The chain joins TRBV19 to TRBJ2-7, with 10 nucleotides matching TRBD1. This CDR3 region has 14 residues. The germline V gene encodes CDR1 LNHDA and CDR2 SQIVND (reference sequence). V lost 3 bases, J lost 5 bases, and 4 bases stayed unmatched. DNA for the CDR3: TGTGCCAGTAGTATCCCGGGACAGGGGAACGAGCAGTACTTC. Amino acids: CASSIPGQGNEQYF.

J is TRBJ2-7 and V is TRBV4-2; D may be TRBD1 (6 bases). V lost 0 bases and J 4 bases, leaving 13 bases between the germline ends. There are 15 residues in the CDR3. Germline V gives CDR1 LGHNA, CDR2 YNFKEQ. CDR3 nucleotide sequence: TGTGCCAGCAGCCAAGATAATCACAGGGAATACGAGCAGTACTTC. Its protein product is CASSQDNHREYEQYF.

DNA for the CDR3: TGTGCCAGCACCCCAATAGCGGCGAACACCGGGGAGCTGTTTTTT. This gives the protein CASTPIAANTGELFF. The chain couples TRBV9 to TRBJ2-2, with a tentative D call TRBD2 (6 bases). The CDR3 sequence is 15 residues long. Trimming shortened V by 6 bases and J by 0 bases, and 12 bases separated the two germline ends. Per germline, CDR1 SGDLS and CDR2 YYNGEE. The full variable domain, in which reference TRBV9 and TRBJ2-2 provide the parts outside the CDR3, is DSGVTQTPKHLITATGQRVTLRCSPRSGDLSVYWYQQSLDQGLQFLIQYYNGEERAKGNILERFSAQQFPDLHSELNLSSLELGDSALYFCASTPIAANTGELFFGEGSRLTVL.

The chain carries TRBV7-9 and TRBJ2-7; the match to TRBD1 covers 9 bases. CDR3 size: 14 residues. The germline V gene encodes CDR1 SEHNR and CDR2 FQNEAQ (reference sequence). The V and J ends lost 5 bases and 5 bases, in that order; junction bases with no gene match: 7. CDR3 coding DNA: TGTGCCAGCAGCACCAGGGACAGGGCACACGAGCAGTACTTC. Its protein product is CASSTRDRAHEQYF.

The chain carries TRBV7-9 and TRBJ1-1; D gene ambiguous. The CDR3 covers 14 residues. The V gene lost 1 base and the J gene lost 6 bases, with 12 bases spanning the gap. Per germline, CDR1 SEHNR and CDR2 FQNEAQ (reference sequence). Written as DNA, the CDR3 is TGTGCCAGCAGCTTAGAGGCAGCGCGCCCTGAAGCTTTCTTT. This translates into CASSLEAARPEAFF.

This chain joins TRBV7-8 and TRBJ2-7, with unresolved D. The V gene's germline CDR1 is SGHVS and CDR2 FQNEAQ. The CDR3 extends over 12 amino acids. Trimming removed 1 base from V and 3 bases from J, with 4 bases in between. The CDR3 region is CASSLVGYEQYF. Here the CDR3 DNA reads TGTGCCAGCAGCTTAGTCGGCTACGAGCAGTACTTC. Full variable domain (rest looked up from reference TRBV7-8 and TRBJ2-7): GAGVSQSPRYKVAKRGQDVALRCDPISGHVSLFWYQQALGQGPEFLTYFQNEAQLDKSGLPSDRFFAERPEGSVSTLKIQRTQQEDSAVYLCASSLVGYEQYFGPGTRLTVT.

This clone was seen more than once but under ten times. This sequence joins TRBV3-1 (or the pseudogene TRBV3-2) and TRBJ2-7, with a weak D call TRBD1 (6 bases). V shed 4 bases and J shed 3 bases, with 10 bases lying between them. Germline V lookup: CDR1 LGHDT, CDR2 YNNKEL (reference sequence). CDR3 length: 13 residues. Written as DNA, the CDR3 is TGTGCCAGCAGCCCCCCCAGGGGCTACGAGCAGTACTTC. Amino acids: CASSPPRGYEQYF.

The rearrangement joins TRBV3-1 (or the pseudogene TRBV3-2) to TRBJ2-7, with TRBD2 matching over 12 bases. The germline V gene has CDR1 LGHDT and CDR2 YNNKEL (reference sequence). The CDR3 loop spans 13 amino acids. V lost 1 base to trimming and J lost 9 bases; unmatched junction nucleotides: 1. The CDR3 loop is CASSQVTSGGQYF. CDR3 in DNA: TGTGCCAGCAGCCAAGTGACTAGCGGGGGGCAGTACTTC.

V and J are TRBV5-1 and TRBJ2-4; D perhaps matches TRBD1 (7 bases). CDR3 length equals 14 residues. Trimming left V 0 bases short and J 11 bases short, with 15 bases between. Germline CDR1 reads SGHRS; CDR2 reads YFSETQ. CDR3 DNA: TGCGCCAGCAGCTTGGTGCAGGGGGGCCCTCTTCAGTACTTC. Translation: CASSLVQGGPLQYF. The full variable domain, completed using reference TRBV5-1 and TRBJ2-4, is KAGVTQTPRYLIKTRGQQVTLSCSPISGHRSVSWYQQTPGQGLQFLFEYFSETQRNKGNFPGRFSGRQFSNSRSEMNVSTLELGDSALYLCASSLVQGGPLQYFGAGTRLSVL.

The chain couples TRBV5-6 to TRBJ2-7; 10 bases are shared with TRBD1. J lost 5 bases, V lost 2 bases, and 10 bases had no gene match. The CDR3 consists of 16 residues. The germline V gene has CDR1 SGHDT and CDR2 YYEEEE. This CDR3 reads CASSFYTGTGDNEQYF. The DNA for the CDR3 is TGTGCCAGCAGCTTTTATACCGGGACAGGGGACAACGAGCAGTACTTC.

The chain recombines TRBV12-3 or TRBV12-4 with TRBJ1-1; D uncertain. Trimming pared 3 bases from V and 8 bases from J, leaving 10 bases between. CDR3 length: 12 amino acids. The CDR3 DNA reads as TGTGCCAGCAGTTTGCTCTACTCGGAAGCTTTCTTT. It translates to CASSLLYSEAFF.

The chain carries TRBV18 and TRBJ2-7, with D maybe TRBD1 (5 bases). The CDR3 length is 13 residues. Trimming took 4 bases from V and 3 from J, leaving 10 bases between them. Germline assignment: CDR1 KGHSH and CDR2 LQKENI. Here the CDR3 reads CASSRSGNYEQYF. The CDR3 DNA follows: TGTGCCAGCTCACGGTCAGGGAACTACGAGCAGTACTTC.

This sequence joins TRBV6-5 and TRBJ1-2; 8 bases agree with TRBD1. The germline gives CDR1 MNHEY, CDR2 SVGAGI. The V and J ends lost 2 bases and 7 bases, in that order; junction bases with no gene match: 9. The CDR3 extends over 15 amino acids. The CDR3 is CASSYAGQGGSGYTF. CDR3 nucleotide sequence: TGTGCCAGCAGTTACGCCGGACAGGGAGGAAGTGGCTACACCTTC.

In its sample, this clone was seen a few times. The chain uses TRBV7-9 and TRBJ1-5, with 8 bases that match TRBD1. Per germline, CDR1 SEHNR and CDR2 FQNEAQ (reference sequence). The CDR3 covers 14 residues. Unmatched junction bases numbered 5, after V lost 6 bases and J lost 4 bases. CDR3 in DNA: TGTGCCAGCAGTTCAGGGGGCTCTAATCAGCCCCAGCATTTT. Its translation: CASSSGGSNQPQHF.

The chain combines TRBV18 with TRBJ1-1, with D possibly TRBD1 on 5 matching bases. There are 16 residues in the CDR3. Germline V gives CDR1 KGHSH, CDR2 LQKENI. Between the trimmed V and J ends, which lost 3 bases and 0 bases, there was a span of 14 bases. CDR3 sequence reads: CASSPRQIFMNTEAFF. Here the CDR3 DNA reads TGTGCCAGCTCACCTCGACAGATTTTTATGAACACTGAAGCTTTCTTT.

The chain has TRBV5-5 and TRBJ1-4; 11 bases align to TRBD1. The V gene's germline CDR1 is SGHKS and CDR2 YYEKEE (reference sequence). J was trimmed by 4 bases and V by 9 bases; bases with no gene match: 14. This CDR3 has 17 amino acids. The CDR3 DNA sequence: TGTGCCACTCCTGGACAGGGGGCTCCGGGATTTAATGAAAAACTGTTTTTT. Translation: CATPGQGAPGFNEKLFF.

The chain couples TRBV9 to TRBJ1-1; D is uncertain. CDR3 length: 13 amino acids. V was cut by 1 base and J by 7 bases, with 11 bases left in between. Germline V lookup: CDR1 SGDLS, CDR2 YYNGEE. The CDR3 loop reads CASSVSAGSEAFF. The CDR3 nucleotides read TGTGCCAGCAGCGTATCGGCCGGGAGTGAAGCTTTCTTT. The entire variable domain, with the rest obtained from reference TRBV9 and TRBJ1-1, is as follows: DSGVTQTPKHLITATGQRVTLRCSPRSGDLSVYWYQQSLDQGLQFLIQYYNGEERAKGNILERFSAQQFPDLHSELNLSSLELGDSALYFCASSVSAGSEAFFGQGTRLTVV.

The rearrangement links TRBV3-1 (or the pseudogene TRBV3-2) to TRBJ2-1; 7 nucleotides match TRBD2. With V trimmed by 1 base and J by 3 bases, 3 bases remained unmatched. In germline, CDR1 is LGHDT, CDR2 YNNKEL (reference sequence). This CDR3 comprises 15 residues. The CDR3 region is CASSQAGGIYNEQFF. The DNA for the CDR3 is TGTGCCAGCAGCCAAGCGGGAGGAATCTACAATGAGCAGTTCTTC.

The V and J genes are TRBV28 and TRBJ1-2; the match to TRBD1 covers 10 bases. Germline CDR1 and CDR2: MDHEN and SYDVKM. V shed 3 bases, J shed 6 bases, and the junction held 7 bases outside the gene matches. The CDR3 extends over 15 amino acids. In DNA form, the CDR3 reads TGTGCCAGCAGTTTTTCCGGGACAGGGGCGAATGGCTACACCTTC. It yields the protein CASSFSGTGANGYTF.

V is TRBV5-4 and J is TRBJ2-7, with 8 bases aligning to TRBD1. CDR1 SGHNT and CDR2 YYREEE come from the germline V gene (reference sequence). This CDR3 contains 15 residues. The V and J ends lost 0 bases and 1 base, in that order; junction bases with no gene match: 3. DNA for the CDR3: TGTGCCAGCAGCTTGGGGCAGGGGGCATCCTACGAGCAGTACTTC. Protein sequence: CASSLGQGASYEQYF.

CDR3 DNA sequence: TGCGCCAGCAGCCAAGATGACCTAGCGGGAGTTCGAGGTACGCAGTATTTT. Encoded protein: CASSQDDLAGVRGTQYF. The V gene is TRBV4-1, the J gene TRBJ2-3; TRBD2 agrees at 10 bases. The germline V gene has CDR1 MGHRA and CDR2 YSYEKL. The CDR3 loop spans 17 amino acids. Germline trimming cut 0 bases from V and 8 bases from J; bases unmatched to any gene: 11.

The chain is built from TRBV6-5 and TRBJ2-1, with a weak D call TRBD1 (6 bases). This CDR3 is 13 amino acids long. Trimming left V 7 bases short and J 6 bases short, with 13 bases between. CDR1 and CDR2 from the germline V gene are MNHEY and SVGAGI. This chain's CDR3 is CASTRRGGNEQFF. CDR3 in DNA: TGTGCCAGCACCAGGCGAGGGGGCAATGAGCAGTTCTTC.

The rearrangement uses TRBV7-9 and TRBJ1-1; the match to TRBD1 covers 9 bases. CDR1 is SEHNR and CDR2 is FQNEAQ in the germline V gene (reference sequence). The CDR3 is 16 amino acids. Trimming at V came to 4 bases and at J to 1 base, leaving 7 bases not matched to a gene. CDR3 sequence: CASSSLPGQGNTEAFF. DNA for the CDR3: TGTGCCAGCAGCTCGCTCCCGGGACAGGGGAACACTGAAGCTTTCTTT.

V gene TRBV24-1 combines with J gene TRBJ1-2, with D perhaps matching TRBD1 (6 bases). V was trimmed by 0 bases and J by 8 bases, leaving 12 bases between them. This CDR3 region has 14 residues. In germline, CDR1 is KGHDR, CDR2 SFDVKD. For the CDR3, the DNA is TGTGCCACCAGTGATTTGGACAGGCTCGAGGGCTACACCTTC. This sequence encodes CATSDLDRLEGYTF.

The rearrangement links TRBV18 to TRBJ2-1; TRBD1 matches 9 bases. Unmatched junction bases numbered 5, after V lost 0 bases and J lost 8 bases. This CDR3 is built from 15 residues. Germline CDR1 reads KGHSH; CDR2 reads LQKENI. The CDR3 bases are TGTGCCAGCTCACCACCCGGGACAGGGAGCCATGAGCAGTTCTTC. Translated, it gives CASSPPGTGSHEQFF. The entire variable domain, with the rest obtained from reference TRBV18 and TRBJ2-1, is as follows: NAGVMQNPRHLVRRRGQEARLRCSPMKGHSHVYWYRQLPEEGLKFMVYLQKENIIDESGMPKERFSAEFPKEGPSILRIQQVVRGDSAAYFCASSPPGTGSHEQFFGPGTRLTVL.